Listed below are T cell receptor beta chains from one sample, sequenced in a study of blood T cells in healthy people across ages. One entry per CDR3 protein results from TCRdb running MiXCR on the 5' RACE reads. The sample shows around 780,000 distinct CDR3 sequences, under 30% of them seen only once. This sample was also put to use in a study of T cells of mothers and their children.

Sequencing was performed on blood. These receptors were taken from a boy aged 10-17 years in good health. CDR3s include the opening cysteine and the closing phenylalanine or tryptophan. Each record gives: V gene, D gene, CDR3 length, J gene, clone size, CDR3 protein, CDR3 DNA. The D gene is left open where the match is weak. The size entry is marked missing in some rows and otherwise reads once, few, many or a size class.

TRBV12-3/TRBV12-4	-	13	TRBJ1-2	few	CASSLNGLYGYTF	TGTGCCAGCAGTTTAAACGGGCTCTATGGCTACACCTTC
TRBV6-6	-	14	TRBJ1-4	-	CASSFSRQQEKLFF	TGTGCCAGCAGTTTCTCTAGACAGCAGGAAAAACTGTTTTTT
TRBV29-1	-	14	TRBJ2-7	-	CSVRKGDTSYEQYF	TGCAGCGTCCGAAAGGGGGACACCTCCTACGAGCAGTACTTC
TRBV12-3/TRBV12-4	-	12	TRBJ1-4	-	CASSLNREKLFF	TGTGCCAGCAGTCTAAACAGGGAAAAACTGTTTTTT
TRBV11-2	TRBD2	15	TRBJ2-5	few	CASSQGLAAGETQYF	TGTGCCAGCAGCCAGGGACTAGCGGCCGGGGAGACCCAGTACTTC
TRBV6-2/TRBV6-3	-	15	TRBJ2-7	once	CASMPRASVTYEQYF	TGTGCCAGTATGCCGCGGGCTAGCGTTACCTACGAGCAGTACTTC
TRBV19	-	15	TRBJ1-1	few	CASSEGPAGPTGAFF	TGTGCCAGTAGTGAGGGGCCAGCAGGGCCCACTGGAGCTTTCTTT
TRBV6-5	TRBD1	15	TRBJ2-1	-	CASSLTGAHYNEQFF	TGTGCCAGCAGTCTGACAGGGGCCCACTACAATGAGCAGTTCTTC
TRBV7-2	-	14	TRBJ2-3	few	CASSLVKGTDTQYF	TGTGCCAGCAGCTTAGTCAAGGGGACAGATACGCAGTATTTT
TRBV10-3	TRBD2	16	TRBJ2-5	-	CAIREASGGYQETQYF	TGTGCCATCAGAGAAGCTAGCGGGGGGTACCAAGAGACCCAGTACTTC
TRBV4-1	TRBD2	15	TRBJ2-1	few	CASSLSGGKYNEQFF	TGCGCCAGCAGCCTTAGCGGGGGGAAATACAATGAGCAGTTCTTC
TRBV5-1	-	13	TRBJ2-1	-	CASSRGAENEQFF	TGCGCCAGCAGCCGAGGGGCGGAAAATGAGCAGTTCTTC
TRBV12-3/TRBV12-4	-	11	TRBJ2-4	-	CASSPGDIQYF	TGTGCCAGCAGTCCGGGGGACATTCAGTACTTC
TRBV3-1	-	15	TRBJ2-7	-	CASSRGGISSYEQYF	TGTGCCAGCAGCCGCGGTGGGATAAGCTCCTACGAGCAGTACTTC
TRBV5-1	-	15	TRBJ2-5	-	CASSLLGGAAETQYF	TGCGCCAGCAGCCTTCTGGGGGGGGCAGCGGAGACCCAGTACTTC
TRBV14	-	14	TRBJ1-1	-	CASSQQDSVLEAFF	TGTGCCAGCAGCCAACAGGACAGTGTACTTGAAGCTTTCTTT
TRBV28	-	13	TRBJ2-7	-	CASSIDSSYEQYF	TGTGCCAGCAGTATAGACAGCTCCTACGAGCAGTACTTC
TRBV15	TRBD1	17	TRBJ1-4	few	CATRHRDRRTLHEKLFF	TGTGCCACCCGCCACCGGGACAGACGGACCTTACATGAAAAACTGTTTTTT
TRBV19	-	13	TRBJ2-7	few	CASSGRPGFEQYF	TGTGCCAGTAGCGGACGGCCGGGGTTTGAGCAGTACTTC
TRBV18	-	13	TRBJ1-2	few	CASSLGEGESYTF	TGTGCCAGCTCACTCGGGGAGGGAGAAAGCTACACCTTC
TRBV5-1	-	15	TRBJ2-7	few	CASSLRAQPSYEQYF	TGCGCCAGCAGCCTTCGGGCTCAGCCCTCCTACGAGCAGTACTTC
TRBV28	-	12	TRBJ2-5	many	CASRQSPSPQYF	TGTGCCAGCAGACAGTCTCCGAGTCCCCAGTACTTC
TRBV5-5	TRBD2	16	TRBJ2-3	few	CASSLPGLAAPDTQYF	TGTGCCAGCAGCTTGCCGGGACTAGCGGCCCCGGATACGCAGTATTTT
TRBV7-2	-	13	TRBJ2-7	few	CASSIGRSYEQYF	TGTGCCAGCAGCATCGGCCGCTCCTACGAGCAGTACTTC
TRBV6-1	-	14	TRBJ2-7	-	CASSGSGTTYEQYF	TGTGCCAGCAGTGGTTCCGGGACAACCTACGAGCAGTACTTC
TRBV20-1	-	15	TRBJ1-4	-	CSARDPASLNEKLFF	TGCAGTGCTAGAGATCCCGCCAGCCTTAATGAAAAACTGTTTTTT
TRBV29-1	TRBD2	13	TRBJ2-7	many	CSVGRTGGYEQYF	TGCAGCGTTGGACGGACGGGAGGGTACGAGCAGTACTTC
TRBV4-1	TRBD1	16	TRBJ2-1	-	CASSQRDRVSGNEQFF	TGCGCCAGCAGCCAACGAGACAGGGTCAGTGGCAATGAGCAGTTCTTC
TRBV5-1	-	15	TRBJ2-3	once	CASSLASKATDTQYF	TGCGCCAGCAGCTTGGCTTCCAAGGCCACAGATACGCAGTATTTT
TRBV7-2	TRBD2	15	TRBJ2-5	many	CASSLGGGPQETQYF	TGTGCCAGCAGCTTAGGGGGGGGACCCCAAGAGACCCAGTACTTC
TRBV4-2	TRBD1	16	TRBJ2-1	few	CASSQTGGVGHNEQFF	TGTGCCAGCAGCCAAACAGGGGGCGTGGGTCACAATGAGCAGTTCTTC